This is a list of T cell receptor beta chains from one sample in a study of identical twins. TCRdb independently ran MiXCR on the 5' RACE reads; one entry per CDR3 protein. The sample has 350,000 to 400,000 distinct CDR3 sequences; roughly 9% are singletons. The sequenced sample was naive T cells sorted from blood. Receptor source: a woman aged 45-60 years in good health. The CDR3 runs from the conserved cysteine through the conserved F or W. Each record gives: J gene, clone size, D gene, CDR3 length, V gene, CDR3 protein, CDR3 DNA. D genes are given only for firm matches. Only some rows state a clone size, as once, few, many or a class for expanded clones.

J gene: TRBJ1-1
clone size: few
D gene: -
CDR3 length: 14
V gene: TRBV14
CDR3 protein: CASSNQNRGSEAFF
CDR3 DNA: TGTGCCAGCAGCAATCAGAACCGGGGGTCTGAAGCTTTCTTT

J gene: TRBJ2-2
clone size: few
D gene: TRBD1
CDR3 length: 17
V gene: TRBV9
CDR3 protein: CASSLRTGGLFTGELFF
CDR3 DNA: TGTGCCAGCAGCCTCAGGACAGGGGGGTTGTTCACCGGGGAGCTGTTTTTT

J gene: TRBJ2-1
clone size: few
D gene: TRBD2
CDR3 length: 15
V gene: TRBV12-3/TRBV12-4
CDR3 protein: CASSFGGGSYNEQFF
CDR3 DNA: TGTGCCAGCAGTTTTGGGGGAGGGTCCTACAATGAGCAGTTCTTC

J gene: TRBJ2-3
clone size: few
D gene: TRBD1
CDR3 length: 17
V gene: TRBV7-9
CDR3 protein: CASSSPPGQGVTDTQYF
CDR3 DNA: TGTGCCAGCAGCTCTCCTCCGGGACAGGGGGTCACAGATACGCAGTATTTT

J gene: TRBJ2-2
clone size: -
D gene: -
CDR3 length: 12
V gene: TRBV21-1
CDR3 protein: CASLAGTGELFF
CDR3 DNA: TGTGCCAGCCTAGCGGGTACCGGGGAGCTGTTTTTT

J gene: TRBJ2-7
clone size: few
D gene: TRBD1
CDR3 length: 15
V gene: TRBV20-1
CDR3 protein: CSARTRGLSSYEQYF
CDR3 DNA: TGCAGTGCTAGGACCAGGGGGTTAAGCTCCTACGAGCAGTACTTC

J gene: TRBJ1-1
clone size: few
D gene: TRBD1
CDR3 length: 15
V gene: TRBV2
CDR3 protein: CASRRGGAGNTEAFF
CDR3 DNA: TGTGCCAGCAGGAGAGGGGGCGCAGGGAACACTGAAGCTTTCTTT

J gene: TRBJ2-3
clone size: many
D gene: -
CDR3 length: 16
V gene: TRBV29-1
CDR3 protein: CSVETLGGERTDTQYF
CDR3 DNA: TGCAGCGTTGAGACCTTAGGCGGGGAGCGCACAGATACGCAGTATTTT

J gene: TRBJ2-1
clone size: few
D gene: -
CDR3 length: 12
V gene: TRBV11-2
CDR3 protein: CASLGGYNEQFF
CDR3 DNA: TGTGCCAGCCTAGGCGGCTACAATGAGCAGTTCTTC

J gene: TRBJ2-5
clone size: -
D gene: -
CDR3 length: 13
V gene: TRBV29-1
CDR3 protein: CSVEGLVGGTQYF
CDR3 DNA: TGCAGCGTTGAGGGTCTAGTTGGCGGGACCCAGTACTTC

J gene: TRBJ1-1
clone size: few
D gene: -
CDR3 length: 15
V gene: TRBV4-1
CDR3 protein: CASSQVPLQPTEAFF
CDR3 DNA: TGCGCCAGCAGCCAAGTTCCCCTGCAGCCGACTGAAGCTTTCTTT